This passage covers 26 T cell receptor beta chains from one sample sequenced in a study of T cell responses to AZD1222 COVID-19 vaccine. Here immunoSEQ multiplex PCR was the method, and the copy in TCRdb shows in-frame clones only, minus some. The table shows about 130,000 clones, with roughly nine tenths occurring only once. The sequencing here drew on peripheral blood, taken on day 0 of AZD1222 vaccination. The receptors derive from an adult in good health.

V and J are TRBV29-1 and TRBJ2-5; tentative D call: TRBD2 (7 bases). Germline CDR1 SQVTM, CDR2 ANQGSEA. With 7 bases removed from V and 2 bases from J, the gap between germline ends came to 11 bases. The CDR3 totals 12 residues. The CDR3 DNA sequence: TGCAGCGGAGAGGGGGGGCAAGAGACCCAGTACTTC. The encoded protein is CSGEGGQETQYF.

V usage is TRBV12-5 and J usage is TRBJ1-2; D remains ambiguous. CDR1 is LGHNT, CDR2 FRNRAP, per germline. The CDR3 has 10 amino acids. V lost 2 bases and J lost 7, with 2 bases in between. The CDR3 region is CASGLFGYTF. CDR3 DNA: TGTGCTAGTGGTTTGTTTGGCTACACCTTC.

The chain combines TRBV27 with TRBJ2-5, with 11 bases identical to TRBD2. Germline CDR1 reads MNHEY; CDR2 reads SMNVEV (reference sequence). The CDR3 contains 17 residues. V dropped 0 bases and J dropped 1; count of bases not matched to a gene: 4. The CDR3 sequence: CASSLSRLAGFQETQYF. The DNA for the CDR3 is TGTGCCAGCAGTTTATCCCGACTAGCGGGGTTCCAAGAGACCCAGTACTTC.

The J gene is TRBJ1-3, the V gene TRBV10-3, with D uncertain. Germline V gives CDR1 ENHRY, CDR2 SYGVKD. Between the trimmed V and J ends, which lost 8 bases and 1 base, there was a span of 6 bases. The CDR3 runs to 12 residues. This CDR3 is CAIETSGNTIYF. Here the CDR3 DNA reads TGTGCCATCGAGACTTCTGGAAACACCATATATTTT.

The CDR3 is CASSQGSRGVTEAFF. CDR3 coding DNA: TGTGCCAGCAGCCAGGGGTCAAGAGGGGTCACTGAAGCTTTCTTT. The J gene is TRBJ1-1, the V gene TRBV3-1 (or the pseudogene TRBV3-2); D is possibly TRBD1 (5 bases). Trimming stripped 3 bases from V and 4 bases from J, with 15 bases between. Per germline, CDR1 LGHDT and CDR2 YNNKEL (reference sequence). The CDR3 extends over 15 amino acids.

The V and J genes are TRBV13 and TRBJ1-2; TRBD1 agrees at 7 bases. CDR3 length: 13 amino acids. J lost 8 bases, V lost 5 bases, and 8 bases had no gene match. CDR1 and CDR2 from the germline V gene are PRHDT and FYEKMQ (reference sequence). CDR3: CASSTRTGRGYTF. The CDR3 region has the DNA TGTGCCAGCAGCACTCGGACAGGCCGGGGCTACACCTTC.

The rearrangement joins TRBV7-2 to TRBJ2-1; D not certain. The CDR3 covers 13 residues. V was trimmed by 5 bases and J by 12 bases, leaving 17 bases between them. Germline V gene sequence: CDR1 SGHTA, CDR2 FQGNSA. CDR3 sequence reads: CASSEQLNVGQFF. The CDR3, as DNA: TGTGCCAGCAGCGAACAGCTAAACGTTGGGCAGTTCTTC. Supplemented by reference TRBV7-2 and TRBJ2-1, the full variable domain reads GAGVSQSPSNKVTEKGKDVELRCDPISGHTALYWYRQSLGQGLEFLIYFQGNSAPDKSGLPSDRFSAERTGGSVSTLTIQRTQQEDSAVYLCASSEQLNVGQFFGPGTRLTVL.

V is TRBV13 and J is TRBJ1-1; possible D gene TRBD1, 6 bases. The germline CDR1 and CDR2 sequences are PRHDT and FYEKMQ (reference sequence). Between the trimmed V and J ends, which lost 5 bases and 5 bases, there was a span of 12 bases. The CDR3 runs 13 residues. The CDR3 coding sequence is TGTGCCAGCAGCCCACAGGGAGGGACTGAAGCTTTCTTT. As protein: CASSPQGGTEAFF.

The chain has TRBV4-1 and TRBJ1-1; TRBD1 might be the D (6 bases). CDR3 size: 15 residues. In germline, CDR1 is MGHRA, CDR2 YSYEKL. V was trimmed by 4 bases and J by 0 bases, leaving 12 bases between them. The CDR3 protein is CASSLDRIMNTEAFF. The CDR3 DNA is TGCGCCAGCAGCCTCGACAGGATTATGAACACTGAAGCTTTCTTT.

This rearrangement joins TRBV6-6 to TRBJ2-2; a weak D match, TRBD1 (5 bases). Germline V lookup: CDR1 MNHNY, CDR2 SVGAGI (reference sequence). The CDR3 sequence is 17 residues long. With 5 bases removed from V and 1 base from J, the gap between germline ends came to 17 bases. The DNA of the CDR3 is TGTGCCAGCAGTCCAGACCCCGGACAACGGAACACCGGGGAGCTGTTTTTT. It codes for CASSPDPGQRNTGELFF.

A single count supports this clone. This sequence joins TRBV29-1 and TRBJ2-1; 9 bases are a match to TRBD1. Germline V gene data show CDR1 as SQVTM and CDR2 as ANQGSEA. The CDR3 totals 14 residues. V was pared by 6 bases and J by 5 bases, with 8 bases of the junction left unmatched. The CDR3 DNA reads TGCAGCGTGGACCCGGGACAGGGTGACAATGAGCAGTTCTTC. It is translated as CSVDPGQGDNEQFF.

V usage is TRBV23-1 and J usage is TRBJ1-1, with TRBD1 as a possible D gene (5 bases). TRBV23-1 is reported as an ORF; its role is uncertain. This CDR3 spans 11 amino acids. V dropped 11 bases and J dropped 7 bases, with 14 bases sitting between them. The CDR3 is CAGRGRLEAFF. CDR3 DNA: TGCGCCGGCCGGGGACGGCTTGAAGCTTTCTTT.

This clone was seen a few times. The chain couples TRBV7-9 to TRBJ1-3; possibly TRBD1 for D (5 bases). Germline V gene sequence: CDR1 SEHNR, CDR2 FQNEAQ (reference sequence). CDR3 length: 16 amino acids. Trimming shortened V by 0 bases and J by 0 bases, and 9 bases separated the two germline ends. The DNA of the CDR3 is TGTGCCAGCAGCTTAGCGCCGGGGGACTCTGGAAACACCATATATTTT. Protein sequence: CASSLAPGDSGNTIYF.

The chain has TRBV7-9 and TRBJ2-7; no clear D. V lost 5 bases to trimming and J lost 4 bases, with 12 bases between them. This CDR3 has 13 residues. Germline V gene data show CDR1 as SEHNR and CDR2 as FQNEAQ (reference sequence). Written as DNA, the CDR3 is TGTGCCAGCAGCCCCGTGTGGGTATACGAGCAGTACTTC. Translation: CASSPVWVYEQYF.

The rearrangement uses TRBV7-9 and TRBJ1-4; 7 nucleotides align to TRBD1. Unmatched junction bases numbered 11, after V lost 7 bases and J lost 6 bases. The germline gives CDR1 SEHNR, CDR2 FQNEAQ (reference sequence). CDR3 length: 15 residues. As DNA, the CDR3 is TGTGCCAGCAACCAGGGAGCCCAGGGGGATGAAAAACTGTTTTTT. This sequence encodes CASNQGAQGDEKLFF.

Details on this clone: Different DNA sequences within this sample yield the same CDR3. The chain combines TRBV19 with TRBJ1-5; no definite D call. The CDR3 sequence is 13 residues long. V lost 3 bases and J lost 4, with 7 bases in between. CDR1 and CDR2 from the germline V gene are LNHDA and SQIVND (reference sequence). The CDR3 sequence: CASSIIGNQPQHF. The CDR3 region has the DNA TGTGCCAGTAGTATCATTGGAAATCAGCCCCAGCATTTT.

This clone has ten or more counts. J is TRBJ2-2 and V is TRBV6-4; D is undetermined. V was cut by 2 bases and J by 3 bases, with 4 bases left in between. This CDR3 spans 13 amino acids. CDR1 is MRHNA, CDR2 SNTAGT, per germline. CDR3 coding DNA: TGTGCCAGCAGTGACAGGGACACCGGGGAGCTGTTTTTT. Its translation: CASSDRDTGELFF.

In nucleotides, the CDR3 is TGTGCCAGTACCCCCTCAGGGGGAGGGTCCTATAATTCACCCCTCCACTTT. Translated, it gives CASTPSGGGSYNSPLHF. J is TRBJ1-6 and V is TRBV19; 7 nucleotides align to TRBD1. V trimming: 7 bases; J trimming: 1 base; junction bases outside the gene matches: 10. Germline loops: CDR1 LNHDA, CDR2 SQIVND (reference sequence). The CDR3 runs 17 residues.

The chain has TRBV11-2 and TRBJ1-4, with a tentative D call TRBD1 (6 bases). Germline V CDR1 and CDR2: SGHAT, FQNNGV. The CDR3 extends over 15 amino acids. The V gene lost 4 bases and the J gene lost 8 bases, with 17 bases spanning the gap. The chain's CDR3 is CASSSYRAKNEKLFF. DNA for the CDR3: TGTGCCAGCAGCTCCTACAGGGCGAAAAACGAAAAACTGTTTTTT. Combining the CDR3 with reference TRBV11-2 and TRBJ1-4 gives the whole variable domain EAGVAQSPRYKIIEKRQSVAFWCNPISGHATLYWYQQILGQGPKLLIQFQNNGVVDDSQLPKDRFSAERLKGVDSTLKIQPAKLEDSAVYLCASSSYRAKNEKLFFGSGTQLSVL.

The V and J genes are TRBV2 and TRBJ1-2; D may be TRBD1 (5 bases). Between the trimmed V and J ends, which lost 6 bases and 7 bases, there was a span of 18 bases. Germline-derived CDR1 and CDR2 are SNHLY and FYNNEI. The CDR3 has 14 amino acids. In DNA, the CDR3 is TGTGCCAGCAGGCCCGGGACCTCCGGCGGTGGCTACACCTTC. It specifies CASRPGTSGGGYTF.

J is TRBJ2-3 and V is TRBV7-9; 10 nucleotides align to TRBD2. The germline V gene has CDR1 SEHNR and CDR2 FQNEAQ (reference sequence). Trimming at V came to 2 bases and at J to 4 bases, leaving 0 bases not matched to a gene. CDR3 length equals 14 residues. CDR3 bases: TGTGCCAGCAGCTTACTAGCGGGGGCAGATACGCAGTATTTT. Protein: CASSLLAGADTQYF.

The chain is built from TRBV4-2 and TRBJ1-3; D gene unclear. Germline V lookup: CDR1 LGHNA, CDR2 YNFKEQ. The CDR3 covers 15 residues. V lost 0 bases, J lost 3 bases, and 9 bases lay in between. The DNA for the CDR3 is TGTGCCAGCAGCCAAGAGGGGAGGGATGGAAACACCATATATTTT. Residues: CASSQEGRDGNTIYF.

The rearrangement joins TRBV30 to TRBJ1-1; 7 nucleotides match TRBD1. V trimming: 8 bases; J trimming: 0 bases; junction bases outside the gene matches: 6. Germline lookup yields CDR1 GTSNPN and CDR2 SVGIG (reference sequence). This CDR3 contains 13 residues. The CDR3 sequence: CAADRALNTEAFF. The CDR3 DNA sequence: TGTGCCGCCGACAGGGCGCTGAACACTGAAGCTTTCTTT.

The DNA for the CDR3 is TGTGCCAGCAGTCTTCGGGGGGCTAATGAAAAACTGTTTTTT. Translation: CASSLRGANEKLFF. The rearrangement joins TRBV9 to TRBJ1-4, with a tentative D call TRBD1 (5 bases). The CDR3 consists of 14 residues. Trimming took 5 bases from V and 3 from J, leaving 11 bases between them. Germline CDR1 SGDLS, CDR2 YYNGEE. The complete variable domain, with remaining parts taken from reference TRBV9 and TRBJ1-4, reads DSGVTQTPKHLITATGQRVTLRCSPRSGDLSVYWYQQSLDQGLQFLIQYYNGEERAKGNILERFSAQQFPDLHSELNLSSLELGDSALYFCASSLRGANEKLFFGSGTQLSVL.

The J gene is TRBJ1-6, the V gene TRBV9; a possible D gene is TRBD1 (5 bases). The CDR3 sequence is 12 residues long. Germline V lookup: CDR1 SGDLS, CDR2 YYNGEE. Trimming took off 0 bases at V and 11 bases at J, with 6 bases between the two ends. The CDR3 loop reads CASSVGGTPLHF. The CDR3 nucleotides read TGTGCCAGCAGCGTAGGGGGCACACCCCTCCACTTT.

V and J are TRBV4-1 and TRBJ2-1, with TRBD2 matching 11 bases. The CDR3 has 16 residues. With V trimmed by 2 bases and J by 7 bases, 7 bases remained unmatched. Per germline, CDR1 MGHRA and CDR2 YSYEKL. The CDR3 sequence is CASSQITSGGSNEQFF. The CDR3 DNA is TGCGCCAGCAGCCAAATAACTAGCGGGGGCTCGAATGAGCAGTTCTTC.